These T cell receptor beta chains were read from a single sample in a study of chemoradiotherapy in HPV16-positive cancers. Generated by immunoSEQ multiplex PCR, the TCRdb table keeps only in-frame clones and is missing some. The table lists about 140 clones, about 80% of them singletons. The sequencing here drew on tumor tissue, taken from a patient who underwent chemoradiotherapy. Every receptor here comes from a human donor with HPV-associated anogenital cancer. Each CDR3 is given with its conserved first and last residue. The D gene is left open where the match is weak.

j_gene: TRBJ2-5; v_gene: TRBV4-3; d_gene: TRBD2; CDR3aa: CASSPRGTSGEETQYF
j_gene: TRBJ1-2; v_gene: TRBV19; d_gene: -; CDR3aa: CASSESVYGYTF
j_gene: TRBJ2-1; v_gene: TRBV2; d_gene: -; CDR3aa: CASSQQGRVSNEQFF
j_gene: TRBJ1-6; v_gene: TRBV2; d_gene: -; CDR3aa: CASSGRQVNSPLHF
j_gene: TRBJ1-3; v_gene: TRBV30; d_gene: TRBD1; CDR3aa: CAYAQGVTGNTIYF
j_gene: TRBJ2-1; v_gene: TRBV2; d_gene: -; CDR3aa: CASSDSASSYNEQFF
j_gene: TRBJ2-3; v_gene: TRBV10-3; d_gene: TRBD2; CDR3aa: CAISESLAGDSTDTQYF
j_gene: TRBJ2-7; v_gene: TRBV5-1; d_gene: -; CDR3aa: CASSLVPTSSYEQYF
j_gene: TRBJ2-7; v_gene: TRBV5-4; d_gene: TRBD2; CDR3aa: CASSRGASGIHEQYF
j_gene: TRBJ2-7; v_gene: TRBV29-1; d_gene: -; CDR3aa: CSVAPGGQFYEQYF
j_gene: TRBJ2-7; v_gene: TRBV7-2; d_gene: -; CDR3aa: CASSDPGTPSYEQYF
j_gene: TRBJ2-6; v_gene: TRBV9; d_gene: -; CDR3aa: CASRAGYKQSRANVLTF
j_gene: TRBJ1-3; v_gene: TRBV5-1; d_gene: -; CDR3aa: CASGLAELGNTIYF
j_gene: TRBJ1-2; v_gene: TRBV5-6; d_gene: -; CDR3aa: CASSLLTETNYGYTF
j_gene: TRBJ1-3; v_gene: TRBV6-5; d_gene: -; CDR3aa: CASLQSSGNTIYF
j_gene: TRBJ1-1; v_gene: TRBV5-1; d_gene: -; CDR3aa: CASSLHGGSNTEAFF
j_gene: TRBJ2-1; v_gene: TRBV6-1; d_gene: -; CDR3aa: CASSEFSHNEQFF
j_gene: TRBJ2-5; v_gene: TRBV5-1; d_gene: -; CDR3aa: CASSLGDSETQYF
j_gene: TRBJ2-3; v_gene: TRBV6-1; d_gene: TRBD2; CDR3aa: CASSGTSGGSDTQYF
j_gene: TRBJ2-5; v_gene: TRBV5-4; d_gene: TRBD2; CDR3aa: CASSLAGGQETQYF
j_gene: TRBJ2-1; v_gene: TRBV10-2; d_gene: -; CDR3aa: CASSGLGQGVNEQFF
j_gene: TRBJ1-5; v_gene: TRBV4-1; d_gene: TRBD1; CDR3aa: CASRPDRGLNQPQHF